Below, 9 T cell receptor beta chains from the same sample are listed, as sequenced in a study of cytomegalovirus exposure and HLA in healthy donors. Both 60 Vbeta primers and 13 Jbeta primers went into the PCR. The repertoire was sequenced with immunoSEQ multiplex PCR; TCRdb's copy has only in-frame clones and lacks some. This table holds about 140,000 clones, 70% to 85% found once. Sequenced material: PBMCs. Receptors were obtained from a woman aged 35 to 49 in good health and CMV-seronegative.

The rearrangement links TRBV18 to TRBJ2-6; 9 bases line up with TRBD1. CDR1 is KGHSH and CDR2 is LQKENI in the germline V gene. The CDR3 is 19 residues long. V lost 3 bases, J lost 0 bases, and 9 bases stayed unmatched. The CDR3: CASSPSSDRGLSGANVLTF. For the CDR3, the DNA is TGTGCCAGCTCACCGTCGTCGGACAGGGGACTCTCTGGGGCCAACGTCCTGACTTTC.

The chain recombines TRBV7-2 with TRBJ2-3, with TRBD2 matching 10 bases. With V trimmed by 0 bases and J by 1 base, 4 bases remained unmatched. CDR1 is SGHTA and CDR2 is FQGNSA in the germline V gene. This CDR3 has 17 amino acids. The CDR3 here is CASSLAPSGSGTDTQYF. The DNA for the CDR3 is TGTGCCAGCAGCTTAGCCCCTAGCGGGAGTGGCACAGATACGCAGTATTTT.

The chain has TRBV19 and TRBJ2-7; TRBD1 matches 9 bases. Germline CDR1 reads LNHDA; CDR2 reads SQIVND (reference sequence). This CDR3 is 14 amino acids long. After removal of 5 bases from V and 3 bases from J, the junction contained 5 bases not matched to a gene. This CDR3 reads CASSPRQGDYEQYF. CDR3 sequence (DNA): TGTGCCAGTAGTCCCCGACAGGGGGACTACGAGCAGTACTTC. The full variable domain, rest sourced from reference TRBV19 and TRBJ2-7, is DGGITQSPKYLFRKEGQNVTLSCEQNLNHDAMYWYRQDPGQGLRLIYYSQIVNDFQKGDIAEGYSVSREKKESFPLTVTSAQKNPTAFYLCASSPRQGDYEQYFGPGTRLTVT.

This clone was counted a few times. The chain employs TRBV4-2 and TRBJ2-7, with TRBD2 as a possible D gene (6 bases). V was shortened by 4 bases and J by 7 bases, with 17 bases between the two germline ends. Germline V gene data show CDR1 as LGHNA and CDR2 as YNFKEQ. This CDR3 contains 14 residues. CDR3 sequence reads: CASSPQFSRGEQYF. CDR3 in DNA: TGTGCCAGCAGCCCCCAGTTCTCCCGGGGGGAGCAGTACTTC.

The chain links TRBV20-1 to TRBJ2-1; D uncertain. The CDR3 extends over 11 amino acids. Trimming pared 3 bases from V and 5 bases from J, leaving 5 bases between. From germline, CDR1 is DFQATT and CDR2 SNEGSKA (reference sequence). CDR3 in amino acids: CSARRNNEQFF. CDR3 nucleotide sequence: TGCAGTGCTAGGCGGAACAATGAGCAGTTCTTC.

This chain uses TRBV5-1 with TRBJ2-7; possible D gene TRBD1, 6 bases. Trimming took off 4 bases at V and 7 bases at J, with 18 bases between the two ends. Germline CDR1 SGHRS, CDR2 YFSETQ. This CDR3 comprises 14 residues. This CDR3 reads CASSDRDTQREQYF. The CDR3 DNA is TGCGCCAGCAGCGATCGGGACACCCAGAGGGAGCAGTACTTC.

In regard to this clone: An end of the junction does not agree with germline; a read error may underlie this. Other DNA sequences within the sample encode an identical CDR3. This chain joins TRBV5-6 and TRBJ2-7; 7 bases align to TRBD1. CDR1 SGHDT and CDR2 YYEEEE come from the germline V gene. This CDR3 is built from 13 residues. The CDR3 reads CASSTGQAGEQYF. CDR3 DNA: TGCGCCAGCAGCACCGGACAGGCTGGCGAGCAGTACTTC.

Comment on this clone: The sample has other DNA sequences that encode this CDR3 too. The J gene is TRBJ2-3, the V gene TRBV27; a weak D match, TRBD2 (6 bases). This CDR3 contains 14 residues. Trimming removed 6 bases from V and 0 bases from J, with 10 bases in between. Germline V gives CDR1 MNHEY, CDR2 SMNVEV (reference sequence). The CDR3 reads CASSLRESTDTQYF. The DNA for the CDR3 is TGTGCCAGCAGCCTTCGGGAGAGCACAGATACGCAGTATTTT.

This chain uses TRBV6-6 with TRBJ1-1, with a weak D call TRBD1 (6 bases). CDR1 and CDR2 from the germline V gene are MNHNY and SVGAGI (reference sequence). Trimming removed 2 bases from V and 1 base from J, with 14 bases in between. The CDR3 contains 16 residues. The CDR3 DNA is TGTGCCAGCAGTTACACGGGGACAAGACGGAACACTGAAGCTTTCTTT. This translates into CASSYTGTRRNTEAFF.